This T cell receptor (beta chain) was profiled in a study of spatial heterogeneity in lung cancer. In the study overall: Detected beta-chain sequences consistently exceeded alpha-chain sequences.

This clonotype was observed many times. The antigen remains undetermined. Time point defined: sample taken at primary tumor resection. The sequenced material consisted of unsorted whole RNA from tumor, nontumor lung or frozen PBMC. This CDR3 has 15 residues. The J segment lost 4 bases and the V segment lost 4 bases, leaving 5 bases of the junction unmatched. Study-level findings and limits: Detection of ubiquitous tumor TCRs in blood was higher at resection than follow-up.

TCRdb re-derived calls from the 5' RACE reads in MiXCR, one entry per CDR3 protein. This table holds 13,000 to 15,000 distinct CDR3 sequences, about 9.4% found once. This chain links TRBV12-3 or TRBV12-4 with TRBJ1-5, with 9 bases lining up with TRBD1. This TCR derives from a male donor with early-stage non-small cell lung cancer. The sequenced sample was PBMCs, obtained at surgery. CDR3 coding DNA: TGTGCCAGCAGTTCGCGGGACAGGGCAAATCAGCCCCAGCATTTT. This codes for CASSSRDRANQPQHF.